This entry lists 3 T cell receptor beta chains sequenced from one sample in a study of T cells in Graves' hyperthyroidism and ophthalmopathy (dated by TCRdb to about 2019). The library relied on multiplex PCR. Sequencing was carried out with an Illumina HiSeq 2000. TCR beta CDR3 regions were amplified from RNA transcripts. The first round of RT-PCR for the TCR CDR3 was performed with the HTBI primer set and the Qiagen OneStep RT-PCR kit. TCRdb redid the processing of the public reads, applying fastp at Q25 and MiXCR, and retained in-frame beta chains. For every CDR3 protein sequence, its rows merge into one entry that carries the most common genes and DNA. The sample data list about 280,000 distinct CDR3 sequences, and about 25% of these were observed just once. The ten largest account for around 28% of the sample. Sequencing used blood. These TCRs come from a man in his forties or fifties with Graves' hyperthyroidism that later progressed to Graves' ophthalmopathy.

The chain is built from TRBV12-3 or TRBV12-4 and TRBJ2-2, with no clear D. The CDR3 consists of 12 residues. Trimming pared 6 bases from V and 3 bases from J, leaving 5 bases between. CDR3 protein: CASRKDTGELFF. The CDR3 region has the DNA TGTGCCAGCAGAAAGGACACCGGGGAGCTGTTTTTT.

In this sample, this clonotype turned up many times. The V call is TRBV27, the J call TRBJ2-2; D is unclear. The CDR3 is 13 residues long. V lost 5 bases to trimming and J lost 2 bases, with 6 bases between them. From germline, CDR1 is MNHEY and CDR2 SMNVEV (reference sequence). The CDR3 nucleotides read TGTGCCAGCAGTAGGATCAACACCGGGGAGCTGTTTTTT. This sequence encodes CASSRINTGELFF.

This clonotype was found a few times. The chain uses TRBV6-2 or TRBV6-3 and TRBJ2-2, with TRBD1 matching over 8 bases. The trim removed 0 bases at V and 3 bases at J, leaving 15 bases unmatched. From germline, CDR1 is MNHEY and CDR2 SVGEGT. This CDR3 contains 20 residues. CDR3 bases: TGTGCCAGCAGTTACTCACCCCCGGACAGGGTTCGCGTTCACACCGGGGAGCTGTTTTTT. This sequence encodes CASSYSPPDRVRVHTGELFF.